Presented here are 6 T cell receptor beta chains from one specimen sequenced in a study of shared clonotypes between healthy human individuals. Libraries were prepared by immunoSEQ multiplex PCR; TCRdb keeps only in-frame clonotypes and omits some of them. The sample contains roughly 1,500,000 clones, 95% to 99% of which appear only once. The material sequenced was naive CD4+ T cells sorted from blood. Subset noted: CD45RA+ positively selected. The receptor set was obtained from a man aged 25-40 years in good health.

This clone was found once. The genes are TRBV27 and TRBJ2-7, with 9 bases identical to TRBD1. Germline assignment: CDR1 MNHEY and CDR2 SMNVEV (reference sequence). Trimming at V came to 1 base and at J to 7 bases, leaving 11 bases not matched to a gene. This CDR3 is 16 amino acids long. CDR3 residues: CASSLLSLTGGGEQYF. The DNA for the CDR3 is TGTGCCAGCAGTTTATTGTCCCTTACAGGGGGCGGAGAGCAGTACTTC.

The CDR3 loop is CASSGQGFEKLFF. The CDR3 DNA reads TGTGCCAGCAGTGGGCAGGGTTTCGAAAAACTGTTTTTT. The J gene is TRBJ1-4, the V gene TRBV6-1, with D perhaps TRBD1 (5 bases). Deletions cut 4 bases from V and 8 bases from J, with 11 bases between. The length of the CDR3 is 13 residues. Per germline, CDR1 MNHNS and CDR2 SASEGT.

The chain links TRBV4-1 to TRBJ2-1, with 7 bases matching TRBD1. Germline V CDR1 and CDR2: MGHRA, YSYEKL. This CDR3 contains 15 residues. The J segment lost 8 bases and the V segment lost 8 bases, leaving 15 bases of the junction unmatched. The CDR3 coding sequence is TGCGCCAGCGGCCTCAGGGGGTTTAATGTCGATGAGCAGTTCTTC. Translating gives CASGLRGFNVDEQFF.

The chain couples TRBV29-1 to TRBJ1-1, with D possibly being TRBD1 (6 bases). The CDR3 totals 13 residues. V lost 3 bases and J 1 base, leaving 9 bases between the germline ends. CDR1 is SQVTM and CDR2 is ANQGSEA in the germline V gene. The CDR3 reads CSVEVGGNTEAFF. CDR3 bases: TGCAGCGTTGAGGTAGGGGGGAACACTGAAGCTTTCTTT.

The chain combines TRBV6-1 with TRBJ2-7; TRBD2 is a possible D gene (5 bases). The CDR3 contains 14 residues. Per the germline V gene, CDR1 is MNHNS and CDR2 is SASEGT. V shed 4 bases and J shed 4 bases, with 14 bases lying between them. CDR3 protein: CASSGAGSIYEQYF. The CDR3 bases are TGTGCCAGCAGTGGGGCGGGTAGTATATACGAGCAGTACTTC.

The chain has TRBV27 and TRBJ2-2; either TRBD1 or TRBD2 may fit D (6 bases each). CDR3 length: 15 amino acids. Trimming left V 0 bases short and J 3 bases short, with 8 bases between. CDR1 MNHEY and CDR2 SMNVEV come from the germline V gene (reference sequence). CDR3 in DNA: TGTGCCAGCAGTTTATCAGGGGGGTACACCGGGGAGCTGTTTTTT. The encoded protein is CASSLSGGYTGELFF.